A single sample is the source of the 27 T cell receptor beta chains below, sequenced in a study of PD-L1 blockade in urothelial cancer. Time point in this sample: pretreatment peripheral blood. Generated by immunoSEQ multiplex PCR, the TCRdb table keeps only in-frame clones and is missing some. The table lists about 43,000 clones, more than 75% of them singletons. The input for sequencing was PBMCs, taken around atezolizumab (anti-PD-L1) treatment. The receptors were gathered from a man in his fifties or sixties with urothelial cancer.

This clone was counted once. The chain uses TRBV6-1 and TRBJ2-7, with 12 nucleotides matching TRBD1. This CDR3 contains 14 residues. The ends lost 6 bases at V and 3 bases at J; junction bases unmatched: 3. The V gene's germline CDR1 is MNHNS and CDR2 SASEGT. The CDR3 nucleotides are TGTGCCAGCAGGGGACAGGGGGCGGGCTACGAGCAGTACTTC. It codes for CASRGQGAGYEQYF.

This clone was recorded only once. This chain connects TRBV6-1 to TRBJ1-3; 7 bases fit TRBD1. J lost 7 bases, V lost 6 bases, and 9 bases had no gene match. The CDR3 is 14 residues long. Germline V gives CDR1 MNHNS, CDR2 SASEGT. CDR3 amino acids: CASSLQGIGNTIYF. The CDR3 DNA reads as TGTGCCAGCAGCCTACAGGGGATCGGGAACACCATATATTTT.

The CDR3 nucleotides read TGTGCCAGCAGCTACCCGGGAACCGGTCAGCCCCAGCATTTT. It specifies CASSYPGTGQPQHF. The chain carries TRBV7-2 and TRBJ1-5; D remains ambiguous. Looked up from germline, CDR1 is SGHTA and CDR2 is FQGNSA. This CDR3 is 14 amino acids long. V lost 4 bases and J lost 6, with 13 bases in between. The whole variable domain, remainder taken from reference TRBV7-2 and TRBJ1-5, is GAGVSQSPSNKVTEKGKDVELRCDPISGHTALYWYRQSLGQGLEFLIYFQGNSAPDKSGLPSDRFSAERTGGSVSTLTIQRTQQEDSAVYLCASSYPGTGQPQHFGDGTRLSIL.

The chain joins TRBV10-1 to TRBJ1-5; D is undetermined. CDR3 length equals 12 residues. Between the trimmed V and J ends, which lost 8 bases and 7 bases, there was a span of 12 bases. Germline loops: CDR1 WNHNN, CDR2 SYGVQD (reference sequence). The CDR3 is CASEGELQPQHF. CDR3 nucleotides: TGCGCCAGCGAGGGTGAATTGCAGCCCCAGCATTTT.

J is TRBJ2-2 and V is TRBV28, with D perhaps TRBD1 (5 bases). CDR3 length equals 15 residues. In germline, CDR1 is MDHEN, CDR2 SYDVKM. The germline V and J ends were trimmed by 11 bases and 0 bases, with 16 bases remaining between them. The CDR3 protein is CACARTNANTGELFF. CDR3 nucleotide sequence: TGTGCCTGCGCCCGGACAAACGCGAACACCGGGGAGCTGTTTTTT. Complete variable domain (other parts from reference TRBV28 and TRBJ2-2): DVKVTQSSRYLVKRTGEKVFLECVQDMDHENMFWYRQDPGLGLRLIYFSYDVKMKEKGDIPEGYSVSREKKERFSLILESASTNQTSMYLCACARTNANTGELFFGEGSRLTVL.

This clone was picked up a small number of times. The CDR3 DNA sequence: TGTGCCTGGAGTGTAAAACCAGGCCAGCCCCAGCATTTT. Its protein product is CAWSVKPGQPQHF. The chain joins TRBV30 to TRBJ1-5; D is undetermined. This CDR3 contains 13 residues. Looked up from germline, CDR1 is GTSNPN and CDR2 is SVGIG (reference sequence). Trimming took off 0 bases at V and 7 bases at J, with 10 bases between the two ends. The complete variable domain, with remaining parts taken from reference TRBV30 and TRBJ1-5, reads SQTIHQWPATLVQPVGSPLSLECTVEGTSNPNLYWYRQAAGRGLQLLFYSVGIGQISSEVPQNLSASRPQDRQFILSSKKLLLSDSGFYLCAWSVKPGQPQHFGDGTRLSIL.

The gene calls are TRBV7-9 and TRBJ1-1; the D gene is possibly TRBD1 (5 bases). The CDR3 has 15 amino acids. Germline V gene sequence: CDR1 SEHNR, CDR2 FQNEAQ (reference sequence). V lost 5 bases and J 3 bases, leaving 16 bases between the germline ends. The CDR3 bases are TGTGCCAGCAGCCGCCCCTTAGGGGTAGACACTGAAGCTTTCTTT. This codes for CASSRPLGVDTEAFF.

This sequence joins TRBV30 and TRBJ2-3, with a weak D call TRBD2 (6 bases). Trimming shortened V by 0 bases and J by 6 bases, and 13 bases separated the two germline ends. Germline assignment: CDR1 GTSNPN and CDR2 SVGIG (reference sequence). The CDR3 contains 14 residues. CDR3 sequence (DNA): TGTGCCTGGAGTGTGGGGGGACTTACGGATACGCAGTATTTT. Translating gives CAWSVGGLTDTQYF.

This clone was seen a handful of times. The chain couples TRBV11-2 to TRBJ1-5; possible D gene TRBD1, 6 bases. Germline loops: CDR1 SGHAT, CDR2 FQNNGV. The CDR3 is made up of 16 amino acids. V lost 0 bases and J 6 bases, leaving 15 bases between the germline ends. The CDR3 DNA is TGTGCCAGCAGCTTAGAGGGGGCCGTCCCCCTTCAGCCCCAGCATTTT. Translated: CASSLEGAVPLQPQHF.

This chain uses TRBV4-1 with TRBJ1-3; 8 nucleotides agree with TRBD1. Germline trimming cut 0 bases from V and 2 bases from J; bases unmatched to any gene: 9. Germline V gives CDR1 MGHRA, CDR2 YSYEKL. The CDR3 has 18 residues. CDR3 DNA sequence: TGCGCCAGCAGCCAAGATTGGCCGGACAGGGCGGCTGGAAACACCATATATTTT. Amino acid sequence: CASSQDWPDRAAGNTIYF.

The V gene is TRBV14, the J gene TRBJ1-2; 7 nucleotides match TRBD1. Germline CDR1 reads SGHDN; CDR2 reads FVKESK. CDR3 length equals 14 residues. J gave up 2 bases and V 4 bases, and 4 bases lay outside the gene matches. The CDR3 loop reads CASSPRGLNYGYTF. The CDR3 bases are TGTGCCAGCAGCCCCAGGGGGTTGAACTATGGCTACACCTTC. The full variable domain, its missing parts supplied by reference TRBV14 and TRBJ1-2, is EAGVTQFPSHSVIEKGQTVTLRCDPISGHDNLYWYRRVMGKEIKFLLHFVKESKQDESGMPNNRFLAERTGGTYSTLKVQPAELEDSGVYFCASSPRGLNYGYTFGSGTRLTVV.

This chain connects TRBV25-1 to TRBJ1-2; TRBD1 agrees at 7 bases. The CDR3 length is 14 residues. Losses at the gene ends were 11 bases for V and 1 base for J; bases not matched to a gene: 10. Germline V gene data show CDR1 as MGHDK and CDR2 as SYGVNS. In DNA, the CDR3 is TGTGCCGATATACCGGGACAGCTTAACTATGGCTACACCTTC. Its translation is CADIPGQLNYGYTF.

This clone has only a few counts. The V gene is TRBV6-5, the J gene TRBJ1-6, with D unresolved. CDR1 is MNHEY and CDR2 is SVGAGI in the germline V gene. CDR3 length: 13 amino acids. V lost 8 bases and J 11 bases, leaving 16 bases between the germline ends. The CDR3 here is CASATQTGTPLHF. Written as DNA, the CDR3 is TGTGCCAGCGCGACCCAGACGGGAACACCCCTCCACTTT.

This chain connects TRBV7-2 to TRBJ2-7, with 7 bases that match TRBD2. Looked up from germline, CDR1 is SGHTA and CDR2 is FQGNSA. V lost 6 bases, J lost 4 bases, and 6 bases stayed unmatched. CDR3 length: 13 amino acids. The CDR3 region has the DNA TGTGCCAGCAGTGGGGGGGAGGAGTACGAGCAGTACTTC. It yields the protein CASSGGEEYEQYF.

This sequence joins TRBV5-6 and TRBJ1-1, with 9 bases matching TRBD1. The junction had 6 bases not matched to a gene; V was cut back by 5 bases and J by 4 bases. CDR1 and CDR2 from the germline V gene are SGHDT and YYEEEE. The CDR3 is 14 amino acids. The DNA for the CDR3 is TGTGCCAGCAGGCTTGGGACAGGGCCCACTGAAGCTTTCTTT. Its translation is CASRLGTGPTEAFF.

The genes are TRBV6-5 and TRBJ2-3; 8 positions match TRBD1. CDR1 and CDR2 from the germline V gene are MNHEY and SVGAGI. Losses at the gene ends were 6 bases for V and 0 bases for J; bases not matched to a gene: 5. The CDR3 contains 15 residues. CDR3 nucleotide sequence: TGTGCCAGCAGGAAGCAGGGGGCTAGCACAGATACGCAGTATTTT. Protein: CASRKQGASTDTQYF.

V and J are TRBV2 and TRBJ1-4, with TRBD1 matching 9 bases. Per germline, CDR1 SNHLY and CDR2 FYNNEI. The CDR3 is 15 residues long. Trimming took 5 bases from V and 7 from J; bases not matched to a gene: 8. CDR3 in DNA: TGTGCCAGCAGTCCAGGGACAGGGTCTCGTGAAAAACTGTTTTTT. It encodes CASSPGTGSREKLFF.

The chain couples TRBV7-6 to TRBJ1-1; weak D call: TRBD1 (5 bases). Per germline, CDR1 SGHVS and CDR2 FNYEAQ. This CDR3 has 13 residues. Trimming took off 6 bases at V and 2 bases at J, with 10 bases between the two ends. The CDR3 DNA reads as TGTGCCAGCAGAGGGGTGGAAAACACTGAAGCTTTCTTT. Amino acid sequence: CASRGVENTEAFF.

This chain uses TRBV10-3 with TRBJ2-1, with TRBD2 identical over 8 bases. Per the germline V gene, CDR1 is ENHRY and CDR2 is SYGVKD. The CDR3 has 16 residues. V gave up 0 bases and J gave up 4 bases; unmatched junction bases: 5. The CDR3 sequence: CAISESSGTRYNEQFF. DNA of the CDR3: TGTGCCATCAGTGAGTCGTCCGGGACTAGGTACAATGAGCAGTTCTTC.

A single count supports this clone. V and J are TRBV5-8 and TRBJ1-1, with D possibly matching TRBD1 (6 bases). Between the trimmed V and J ends, which lost 4 bases and 6 bases, there was a span of 10 bases. Germline CDR1 SGHTS, CDR2 YDEGEE. The CDR3 has 12 amino acids. The CDR3 reads CASSHRTAEAFF. The DNA of the CDR3 is TGTGCCAGCAGCCACCGGACAGCTGAAGCTTTCTTT.

The V and J genes are TRBV5-1 and TRBJ1-3, with no clear D. V lost 6 bases to trimming and J lost 0 bases, with 4 bases between them. The CDR3 is 12 residues long. Germline V CDR1 and CDR2: SGHRS, YFSETQ. The CDR3 DNA reads as TGCGCCAGCACAGACTCTGGAAACACCATATATTTT. Translating it yields CASTDSGNTIYF.

The chain carries TRBV11-2 and TRBJ1-2; D is undetermined. Germline lookup yields CDR1 SGHAT and CDR2 FQNNGV. This CDR3 region has 13 residues. The V end lost 2 bases, the J end lost 2 bases, and 6 bases lay between the germline ends. As DNA, the CDR3 is TGTGCCAGCAGCTTAAACTTCAACTATGGCTACACCTTC. This gives the protein CASSLNFNYGYTF.

The V gene is TRBV14, the J gene TRBJ2-7; weak D call: TRBD1 (6 bases). The CDR3 length is 11 residues. CDR1 SGHDN and CDR2 FVKESK come from the germline V gene. V was trimmed by 3 bases and J by 10 bases, leaving 10 bases between them. DNA for the CDR3: TGTGCCAGCAGCCAGGACAGAAACCAGTACTTC. Residues: CASSQDRNQYF.

The rearrangement links TRBV6-5 to TRBJ2-1; a weak D match, TRBD1 (6 bases). The CDR3 loop spans 14 amino acids. Trimming cost V 2 bases and J 2 bases, with 7 bases left between them. Germline V lookup: CDR1 MNHEY, CDR2 SVGAGI. CDR3 loop: CASSYRDTYNEQFF. The CDR3 DNA reads TGTGCCAGCAGTTACCGGGACACCTACAATGAGCAGTTCTTC.

V gene TRBV5-5 combines with J gene TRBJ1-5, with D unresolved. Trimming took off 4 bases at V and 2 bases at J, with 13 bases between the two ends. CDR1 and CDR2 from the germline V gene are SGHKS and YYEKEE (reference sequence). This CDR3 spans 15 amino acids. This CDR3 is CASSPRPGGNQPQHF. CDR3 sequence (DNA): TGTGCCAGCAGCCCACGTCCAGGCGGCAATCAGCCCCAGCATTTT.

The chain couples TRBV27 to TRBJ2-1; D is possibly TRBD2 (5 bases). The CDR3 is 13 amino acids. Germline values: CDR1 MNHEY, CDR2 SMNVEV (reference sequence). The ends were cut back, 6 bases at V and 10 bases at J, with 16 bases in the middle. This CDR3 reads CASRTGPSGEQFF. As DNA, the CDR3 is TGTGCCAGCAGGACCGGGCCTTCGGGGGAGCAGTTCTTC.

This clone has a count of ten or more. The chain has TRBV5-1 and TRBJ2-2; 8 bases map to TRBD2. This CDR3 region has 18 residues. The V gene's germline CDR1 is SGHRS and CDR2 YFSETQ. The V segment lost 0 bases and the J segment 4 bases; nucleotides outside the gene matches: 11. The CDR3 nucleotides read TGCGCCAGCAGCTTGGTATTTTTAAGCGGGAGTGTCACCGGGGAGCTGTTTTTT. Translating it yields CASSLVFLSGSVTGELFF. Together with reference TRBV5-1 and TRBJ2-2, the CDR3 gives the full variable domain: KAGVTQTPRYLIKTRGQQVTLSCSPISGHRSVSWYQQTPGQGLQFLFEYFSETQRNKGNFPGRFSGRQFSNSRSEMNVSTLELGDSALYLCASSLVFLSGSVTGELFFGEGSRLTVL.